Here is one T cell receptor beta chain with its context. Trimming cost V 5 bases and J 0 bases; bases outside gene matches: 15. The CDR3 is 19 amino acids. The germline V gene has CDR1 LNHNV and CDR2 YYDKDF (reference sequence). The sample belongs to a study of blood T cell repertoires in COVID-19. Overall study context: Samples taken during acute and convalescent COVID-19 were collected in the United States, Italy and Spain.

Authors' processing steps: Estimation of nucleated cell counts relied on the amplification of reference gene primers. TCRdb's copy holds only in-frame clones and misses some; the assay was immunoSEQ multiplex PCR. Clone size and V and J calls were adopted from that table, with D and trimming inferred from the DNA. The sample lists about 97,000 clones, about nine tenths occurring once. The chain is built from TRBV15 and TRBJ1-5, with 8 bases aligning to TRBD1. Sequences were obtained from peripheral blood. This receptor was identified in a woman aged 50 to 60 with COVID-19, enrolled during active disease. CDR3 protein: CATSLIIVDRGYSNQPQHF. The CDR3 DNA reads as TGTGCCACCAGCCTCATCATAGTTGACAGGGGCTATAGCAATCAGCCCCAGCATTTT.